The clone carrying this T cell receptor (beta chain) was recorded once. V was clipped by 3 bases and J by 4 bases; unmatched bases: 5. The CDR3 loop spans 15 amino acids. Germline V gene sequence: CDR1 SGHAT, CDR2 FQNNGV. This sample was taken from a study of blood T cell repertoires in COVID-19. Background on the study: The United States, Italy and Spain were the sources of the acute and convalescent COVID-19 samples. PBMCs, B-cell-depleted T cells, or T cells were the source of the cDNA or gDNA that made up the material.

Authors' data handling: The assay estimated nucleated cells by amplifying reference gene primers. Sequencing was performed with immunoSEQ multiplex PCR; in TCRdb, only in-frame clones are kept and a portion is missing. The DNA was the basis for D and trimming; V, J and clone size are from that table. The sample contains 56,000 or so clones, 80% to 90% of which appear only once. The receptor comes from a human donor in a cohort sampled during active COVID-19. The sample consisted of peripheral blood. The chain recombines TRBV11-2 with TRBJ1-1; 10 nucleotides align to TRBD1. This CDR3 is CASSFDRGLGTEAFF. CDR3 nucleotide sequence: TGTGCCAGCAGCTTCGACAGGGGGCTTGGCACTGAAGCTTTCTTT.